This entry describes one TCR beta chain. Original handling: Amplification of reference gene primers was used by the study to estimate nucleated cell counts. TCRdb's table, derived via immunoSEQ multiplex PCR, lists solely in-frame clones and lacks some. From that table come the V and J calls and clone size; the DNA was used to work out D and trimming. Here the sample spans hundreds of thousands of clones, around 84% being singletons. The germline V gene encodes CDR1 KGHSH and CDR2 LQKENI. The ends were cut back, 3 bases at V and 0 bases at J, with 10 bases in the middle. The CDR3 has 15 residues. This entry belongs to a study of blood T cell repertoires in COVID-19. In the study overall: The United States, Italy and Spain were the sources of the acute and convalescent COVID-19 samples.

Sequenced: peripheral blood. This chain links TRBV18 with TRBJ2-3, with D tentatively TRBD2 (6 bases). The TCR was taken from a woman of 80 years or more with active or convalescent COVID-19. The CDR3 DNA reads TGTGCCAGCTCACCTATGGGAGGAAGCACAGATACGCAGTATTTT. This translates into CASSPMGGSTDTQYF.